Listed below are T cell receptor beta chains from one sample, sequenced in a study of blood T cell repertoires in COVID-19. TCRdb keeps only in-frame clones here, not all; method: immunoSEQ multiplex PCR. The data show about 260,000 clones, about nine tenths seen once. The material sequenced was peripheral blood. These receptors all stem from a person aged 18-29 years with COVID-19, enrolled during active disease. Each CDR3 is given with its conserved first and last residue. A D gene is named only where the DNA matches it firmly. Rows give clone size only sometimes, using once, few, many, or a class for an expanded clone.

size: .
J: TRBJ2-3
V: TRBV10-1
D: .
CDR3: CASSDRDTQYF
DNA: TGCGCCAGCAGTGACCGAGATACGCAGTATTTT

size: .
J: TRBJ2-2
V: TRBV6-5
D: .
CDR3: CASSYTRLGTGELFF
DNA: TGTGCCAGCAGTTACACGAGGTTAGGCACCGGGGAGCTGTTTTTT

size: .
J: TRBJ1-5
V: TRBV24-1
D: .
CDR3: CATSVSGWSQPQHF
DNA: TGTGCCACCAGTGTTTCGGGGTGGTCTCAGCCCCAGCATTTT

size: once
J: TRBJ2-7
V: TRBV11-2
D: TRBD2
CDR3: CASSFNELAGEGQYF
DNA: TGTGCCAGCAGCTTCAACGAACTAGCGGGAGAAGGGCAGTACTTC

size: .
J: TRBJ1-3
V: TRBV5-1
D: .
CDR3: CASRGDGNTIYF
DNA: TGCGCCAGCCGAGGTGACGGAAACACCATATATTTT

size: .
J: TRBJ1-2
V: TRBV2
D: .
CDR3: CASRASYGYTF
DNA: TGTGCCAGCCGTGCCAGCTATGGCTACACCTTC

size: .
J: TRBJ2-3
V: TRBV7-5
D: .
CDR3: CALAGMTDTQYF
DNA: TGTGCCTTAGCGGGTATGACAGATACGCAGTATTTT

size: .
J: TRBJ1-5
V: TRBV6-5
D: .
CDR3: CASSSAGLNQPQHF
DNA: TGTGCCAGCAGTTCGGCTGGACTCAATCAGCCCCAGCATTTT

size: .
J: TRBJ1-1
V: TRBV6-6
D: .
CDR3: CASSYSEGNTEAFF
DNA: TGTGCCAGCAGTTACTCTGAGGGGAACACTGAAGCTTTCTTT

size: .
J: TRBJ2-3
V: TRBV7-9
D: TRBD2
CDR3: CASSLGLAEILDTQYF
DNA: TGTGCCAGCAGTTTGGGACTAGCGGAAATACTGGATACGCAGTATTTT

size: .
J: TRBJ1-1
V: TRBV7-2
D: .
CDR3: CASSKPTSTEAFF
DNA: TGTGCCAGCAGCAAACCGACAAGCACTGAAGCTTTCTTT

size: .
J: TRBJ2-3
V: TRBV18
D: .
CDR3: CASSPGRGRPGDTQYF
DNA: TGTGCCAGCTCACCAGGCAGGGGACGGCCTGGAGATACGCAGTATTTT

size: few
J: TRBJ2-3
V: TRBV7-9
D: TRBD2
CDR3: CASSLVSGLEGLAQYF
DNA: TGTGCCAGCAGCTTAGTTTCCGGACTAGAAGGGCTTGCGCAGTATTTT

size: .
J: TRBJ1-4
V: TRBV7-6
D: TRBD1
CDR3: CASSPGQGRQKLFF
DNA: TGTGCCAGCAGCCCGGGACAGGGTCGGCAAAAACTGTTTTTT

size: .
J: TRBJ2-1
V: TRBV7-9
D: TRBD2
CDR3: CASSLVAGPYNEQFF
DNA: TGTGCCAGCAGCTTAGTAGCGGGGCCGTACAATGAGCAGTTCTTC

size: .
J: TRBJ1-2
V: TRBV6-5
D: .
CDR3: CASTPGRNYGYTF
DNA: TGTGCCAGCACCCCGGGGAGGAACTATGGCTACACCTTC

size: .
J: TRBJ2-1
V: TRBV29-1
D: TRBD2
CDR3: CSVEAGGPFYNEQFF
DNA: TGCAGCGTTGAGGCGGGAGGGCCATTCTACAATGAGCAGTTCTTC

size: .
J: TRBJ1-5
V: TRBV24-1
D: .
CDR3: CATSDFAGQPQHF
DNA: TGTGCCACCAGTGATTTCGCCGGTCAGCCCCAGCATTTT

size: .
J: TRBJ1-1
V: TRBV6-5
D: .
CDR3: CASSTAWGGVAEAFF
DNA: TGTGCCAGCAGTACTGCCTGGGGCGGCGTCGCTGAAGCTTTCTTT

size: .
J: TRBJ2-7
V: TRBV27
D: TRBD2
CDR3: CASSLSSGKSSYEQYF
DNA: TGTGCCAGCAGTTTATCGAGCGGGAAGAGCTCCTACGAGCAGTACTTC

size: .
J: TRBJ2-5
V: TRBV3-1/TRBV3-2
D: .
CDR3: CASSPTRTEQETQYF
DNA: TGTGCCAGCAGCCCTACAAGGACAGAGCAAGAGACCCAGTACTTC

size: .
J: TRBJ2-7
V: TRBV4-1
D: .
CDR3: CASSQARSGTYYEQYF
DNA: TGCGCCAGCAGCCAAGCTAGGTCCGGGACTTACTACGAGCAGTACTTC

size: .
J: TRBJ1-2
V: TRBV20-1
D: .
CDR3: CSARGLYGYTF
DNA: TGCAGTGCTAGAGGGCTCTATGGCTACACCTTC

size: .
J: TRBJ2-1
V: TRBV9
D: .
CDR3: CASSEDLGDNEQFF
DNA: TGTGCCAGCAGCGAAGACTTGGGTGACAATGAGCAGTTCTTC

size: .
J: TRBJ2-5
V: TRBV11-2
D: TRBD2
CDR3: CASSLSSGGQETQYF
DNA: TGTGCCAGCAGCTTATCCAGCGGGGGTCAAGAGACCCAGTACTTC

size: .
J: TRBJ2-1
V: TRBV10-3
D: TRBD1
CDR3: CAISESRTGASEQFF
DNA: TGTGCCATCAGTGAGTCCCGGACAGGGGCTAGTGAGCAGTTCTTC

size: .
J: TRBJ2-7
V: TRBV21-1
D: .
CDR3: CASSAGARLSYEQYF
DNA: TGTGCCAGCAGTGCAGGGGCCCGATTATCCTACGAGCAGTACTTC

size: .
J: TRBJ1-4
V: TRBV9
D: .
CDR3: CASSNPGQLFF
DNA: TGTGCCAGCAGCAACCCCGGACAGCTGTTTTTT

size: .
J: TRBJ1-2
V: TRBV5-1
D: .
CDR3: CASSLARGAGYTF
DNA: TGCGCCAGCAGCTTGGCCCGGGGGGCGGGCTACACCTTC

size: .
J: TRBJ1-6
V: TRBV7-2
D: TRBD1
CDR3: CASSSRDSYSPLHF
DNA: TGTGCCAGCAGCTCCCGGGACAGTTATTCACCCCTCCACTTT

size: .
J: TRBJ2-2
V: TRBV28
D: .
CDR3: CASSSERTGRGTGELFF
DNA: TGTGCCAGCAGTTCAGAACGGACAGGGAGGGGCACCGGGGAGCTGTTTTTT

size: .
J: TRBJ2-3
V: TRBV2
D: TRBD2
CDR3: CASSDTGLAGGNTDTQYF
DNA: TGTGCCAGCAGTGACACGGGACTAGCGGGAGGTAACACAGATACGCAGTATTTT

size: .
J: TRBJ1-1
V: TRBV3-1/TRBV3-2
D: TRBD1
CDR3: CASSQGTGVLAFF
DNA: TGTGCCAGCAGCCAAGGGACAGGGGTATTAGCTTTCTTT

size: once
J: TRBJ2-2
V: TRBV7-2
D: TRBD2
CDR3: CASSLGTGGRALSTGELFF
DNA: TGTGCCAGCAGCTTAGGTACTGGCGGGAGGGCCTTGAGCACCGGGGAGCTGTTTTTT

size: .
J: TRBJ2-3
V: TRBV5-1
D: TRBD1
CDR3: CASSARDRGLDTQYF
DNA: TGCGCCAGCAGCGCCCGGGACAGGGGGCTAGATACGCAGTATTTT